Each of the 32 T cell receptor beta chains below was sequenced from the same sample in a study of glioma-infiltrating T cells after dendritic cell vaccination. Regarding time point: after dendritic cell vaccination, including at tumor progression/relapse. The repertoire was sequenced with immunoSEQ multiplex PCR; TCRdb's copy has only in-frame clones and lacks some. The data show tens of thousands of clones, 80% to 90% seen once. The specimen was blood, collected after dendritic cell vaccination. Source of these receptors: a human donor with glioblastoma.

The J gene is TRBJ2-3, the V gene TRBV9, with TRBD1 matching 8 bases. After removal of 4 bases from V and 0 bases from J, the junction contained 4 bases not matched to a gene. CDR1 is SGDLS and CDR2 is YYNGEE in the germline V gene. The CDR3 spans 15 residues. The CDR3 region has the DNA TGTGCCAGCAGCCAGGGGGCGGGGAGCACAGATACGCAGTATTTT. Protein product: CASSQGAGSTDTQYF.

The chain joins TRBV6-1 to TRBJ2-1; 12 nucleotides match TRBD2. Germline trimming cut 6 bases from V and 7 bases from J; bases unmatched to any gene: 7. The CDR3 is 15 amino acids. Germline lookup yields CDR1 MNHNS and CDR2 SASEGT. CDR3 sequence: CASSLTSGSANEQFF. The CDR3, as DNA: TGTGCCAGCAGCCTGACTAGCGGGAGTGCGAATGAGCAGTTCTTC.

The table lists this clone with a count of one. One end of the junction does not line up with germline, which may come from a read error. J is TRBJ2-2 and V is TRBV7-7; D possibly corresponds to TRBD1 (5 bases). Germline V gives CDR1 SSHAT, CDR2 FNYEAQ (reference sequence). This CDR3 is built from 15 residues. CDR3 sequence: CASSLVGQGTGELFF. The CDR3 DNA sequence: TGTGCTAGCAGCTTAGTGGGGCAAGGGACCGGGGAGCTGTTTTTT.

V and J are TRBV10-1 and TRBJ1-5, with a tentative D call TRBD1 (6 bases). Between the trimmed V and J ends, which lost 5 bases and 3 bases, there was a span of 8 bases. CDR1 WNHNN and CDR2 SYGVQD come from the germline V gene (reference sequence). This CDR3 comprises 13 residues. CDR3 coding DNA: TGCGCCAGCAGTACAGGGTACAATCAGCCCCAGCATTTT. It translates to CASSTGYNQPQHF.

This chain joins TRBV2 and TRBJ2-5; a possible D gene is TRBD1 (6 bases). The CDR3 contains 14 residues. The V end was cut by 4 bases, the J end by 4 bases, with 13 bases between. Germline V CDR1 and CDR2: SNHLY, FYNNEI. The DNA for the CDR3 is TGTGCCAGCAGTGCCTCTACAGGGAGAGAGACCCAGTACTTC. Encoded protein: CASSASTGRETQYF.

This clone appeared once. The rearrangement links TRBV11-2 to TRBJ2-1; 9 bases are shared with TRBD1. Germline V gene sequence: CDR1 SGHAT, CDR2 FQNNGV. Trimming at V came to 3 bases and at J to 10 bases, leaving 4 bases not matched to a gene. The CDR3 has 13 residues. CDR3 DNA: TGTGCCAGCAGCTTGGGGACAGGGAGGGAGCAGTTCTTC. Its protein product is CASSLGTGREQFF.

The rearrangement links TRBV19 to TRBJ1-5; 7 bases fit TRBD1. V gave up 5 bases and J gave up 1 base; unmatched junction bases: 2. The CDR3 has 14 residues. Germline assignment: CDR1 LNHDA and CDR2 SQIVND (reference sequence). CDR3 residues: CASSPGGSNQPQHF. The CDR3 coding sequence is TGTGCCAGTAGTCCAGGGGGGAGCAATCAGCCCCAGCATTTT.

This chain links TRBV10-1 with TRBJ2-3; D possibly corresponds to TRBD2 (5 bases). V was trimmed by 5 bases and J by 6 bases, leaving 9 bases between them. The CDR3 totals 12 residues. Germline V gene sequence: CDR1 WNHNN, CDR2 SYGVQD (reference sequence). This chain's CDR3 is CASSTRRDTQYF. In nucleotides, the CDR3 is TGCGCCAGCAGTACCCGGAGGGATACGCAGTATTTT.

This chain joins TRBV7-2 and TRBJ1-2, with 7 bases lining up with TRBD1. The CDR3 runs to 14 residues. Trimming took 5 bases from V and 3 from J; bases not matched to a gene: 6. The V gene's germline CDR1 is SGHTA and CDR2 FQGNSA. The DNA for the CDR3 is TGTGCCAGCAGCCTCAGACAGGGTTACTATGGCTACACCTTC. Amino acids: CASSLRQGYYGYTF.

The rearrangement links TRBV5-1 to TRBJ1-1; D is uncertain. This CDR3 is 16 amino acids long. V was cut by 0 bases and J by 0 bases, with 12 bases left in between. Looked up from germline, CDR1 is SGHRS and CDR2 is YFSETQ. The CDR3: CASSLDGPGLNTEAFF. CDR3 nucleotide sequence: TGCGCCAGCAGCTTGGATGGGCCGGGATTGAACACTGAAGCTTTCTTT.

The V gene is TRBV15, the J gene TRBJ2-6; 8 positions match TRBD1. The CDR3 contains 17 residues. Looked up from germline, CDR1 is LNHNV and CDR2 is YYDKDF (reference sequence). The ends lost 5 bases at V and 1 base at J; junction bases unmatched: 7. CDR3 loop: CATSRGQGASGANVLTF. The CDR3 DNA sequence: TGTGCCACCAGCCGGGGGCAGGGGGCATCTGGGGCCAACGTCCTGACTTTC.

The genes are TRBV11-3 and TRBJ2-7, with D possibly being TRBD1 (5 bases). The germline V gene encodes CDR1 SGHNT and CDR2 YENEEA. The germline V and J ends were trimmed by 1 base and 2 bases, with 9 bases remaining between them. CDR3 length: 14 residues. CDR3 sequence reads: CASSLAGLAYEQYF. The CDR3 DNA sequence: TGTGCCAGCAGCTTAGCAGGGCTAGCCTACGAGCAGTACTTC.

This chain links TRBV15 with TRBJ2-1, with 7 bases that match TRBD1. The V gene end was trimmed by 3 bases and the J gene end by 1 base; junction bases not matched to a gene: 3. This CDR3 is 15 amino acids long. CDR1 is LNHNV, CDR2 YYDKDF, per germline (reference sequence). This chain's CDR3 is CATSRATGSYNEQFF. DNA for the CDR3: TGTGCCACCAGCAGGGCGACAGGGTCCTACAATGAGCAGTTCTTC.

This rearrangement joins TRBV7-2 to TRBJ2-7, with 8 positions matching TRBD1. This CDR3 has 14 amino acids. With V trimmed by 4 bases and J by 1 base, 3 bases remained unmatched. Per germline, CDR1 SGHTA and CDR2 FQGNSA. The CDR3 region has the DNA TGTGCCAGCAGCTCACAGGGGGTTTCCTACGAGCAGTACTTC. Its translation: CASSSQGVSYEQYF.

In DNA form, the CDR3 reads TGTGCCAGCAGCGCGGTATTAGGGGGCCCGAACACCGGGGAGCTGTTTTTT. Translating it yields CASSAVLGGPNTGELFF. V and J are TRBV7-2 and TRBJ2-2; 7 bases are shared with TRBD1. The junction had 9 bases not matched to a gene; V was cut back by 5 bases and J by 0 bases. This CDR3 spans 17 amino acids. The germline CDR1 and CDR2 sequences are SGHTA and FQGNSA. The variable domain in full, completed from reference TRBV7-2 and TRBJ2-2, reads GAGVSQSPSNKVTEKGKDVELRCDPISGHTALYWYRQSLGQGLEFLIYFQGNSAPDKSGLPSDRFSAERTGGSVSTLTIQRTQQEDSAVYLCASSAVLGGPNTGELFFGEGSRLTVL.

The gene calls are TRBV5-4 and TRBJ2-7, with D maybe TRBD1 (6 bases). Trimming removed 4 bases from V and 3 bases from J, with 20 bases in between. Per the germline V gene, CDR1 is SGHNT and CDR2 is YYREEE (reference sequence). CDR3 size: 16 residues. CDR3 DNA sequence: TGTGCCAGCAGCCCCCAGGGGTTGGGCATAGACTACGAGCAGTACTTC. Protein sequence: CASSPQGLGIDYEQYF.

The chain joins TRBV4-3 to TRBJ1-2, with 8 bases identical to TRBD1. This CDR3 region has 19 residues. CDR1 is LGHNA and CDR2 is YSLEER in the germline V gene. V lost 1 base to trimming and J lost 0 bases; unmatched junction nucleotides: 13. The CDR3 DNA reads TGCGCCAGCAGCCAAGTGTCCGCGACAGGGGCCACCTCTAACTATGGCTACACCTTC. This sequence encodes CASSQVSATGATSNYGYTF.

The chain employs TRBV5-4 and TRBJ1-2; 11 bases are a match to TRBD1. Germline CDR1 SGHNT, CDR2 YYREEE (reference sequence). J was trimmed by 4 bases and V by 7 bases; bases with no gene match: 12. The CDR3 is 16 residues long. CDR3 sequence reads: CASVPGGTGGIYGYTF. The CDR3 DNA sequence: TGTGCCAGCGTCCCGGGCGGGACAGGGGGGATCTATGGCTACACCTTC.

In its sample, this clone was seen once. V and J are TRBV5-4 and TRBJ2-1, with TRBD1 matching 8 bases. Per the germline V gene, CDR1 is SGHNT and CDR2 is YYREEE (reference sequence). The ends lost 2 bases at V and 5 bases at J; junction bases unmatched: 6. The CDR3 length is 15 residues. Here the CDR3 DNA reads TGTGCCAGCAGCTTTCCCGACAGGGGCCACAATGAGCAGTTCTTC. It yields the protein CASSFPDRGHNEQFF. Supplemented by reference TRBV5-4 and TRBJ2-1, the full variable domain reads ETGVTQSPTHLIKTRGQQVTLRCSSQSGHNTVSWYQQALGQGPQFIFQYYREEENGRGNFPPRFSGLQFPNYSSELNVNALELDDSALYLCASSFPDRGHNEQFFGPGTRLTVL.

The chain is built from TRBV7-9 and TRBJ2-2; D unresolved. V was clipped by 5 bases and J by 0 bases, with 10 bases between them. This CDR3 has 15 amino acids. CDR1 is SEHNR and CDR2 is FQNEAQ in the germline V gene (reference sequence). CDR3 amino acids: CASSLQVSNTGELFF. The CDR3 nucleotides are TGTGCCAGCAGCCTCCAGGTGTCGAACACCGGGGAGCTGTTTTTT.

This clone was seen more than once but under ten times. This chain connects TRBV5-1 to TRBJ2-3, with TRBD2 matching 8 bases. CDR1 and CDR2 (germline): SGHRS, YFSETQ. The V gene end was trimmed by 5 bases and the J gene end by 0 bases; junction bases not matched to a gene: 20. CDR3 length: 20 amino acids. The CDR3 reads CASRGQPPGLAGGSTDTQYF. The CDR3 DNA reads as TGCGCCAGCAGGGGTCAGCCCCCAGGACTTGCGGGGGGAAGCACAGATACGCAGTATTTT.

The chain links TRBV19 to TRBJ1-2; the match to TRBD1 covers 7 bases. CDR3 length equals 13 residues. Germline-derived CDR1 and CDR2 are LNHDA and SQIVND (reference sequence). The V and J ends lost 8 bases and 8 bases, in that order; junction bases with no gene match: 11. The CDR3 sequence: CASSPSVGGGYTF. CDR3 DNA: TGTGCCAGTTCCCCCAGCGTAGGGGGCGGCTACACCTTC.

This clone has a single count. The chain couples TRBV4-1 to TRBJ1-5; 8 nucleotides line up with TRBD1. J was trimmed by 1 base and V by 4 bases; bases with no gene match: 3. CDR1 and CDR2 (germline): MGHRA, YSYEKL. The CDR3 spans 15 residues. CDR3 in amino acids: CASSRTGSSNQPQHF. The CDR3 nucleotides read TGCGCCAGCAGCCGGACAGGGTCAAGCAATCAGCCCCAGCATTTT.

V and J are TRBV27 and TRBJ1-2, with 9 bases that match TRBD1. The CDR3 runs 16 residues. V lost 2 bases and J lost 6; bases outside the gene matches: 10. Germline V gene lookup returns CDR1 MNHEY and CDR2 SMNVEV (reference sequence). In DNA, the CDR3 is TGTGCCAGCAGTTTAAGATGGGGACAGGGTTATCATGGCTACACCTTC. It is translated as CASSLRWGQGYHGYTF.

This clone appeared a single time. The chain links TRBV6-5 to TRBJ1-2, with a weak D call TRBD1 (6 bases). Germline V lookup: CDR1 MNHEY, CDR2 SVGAGI. The CDR3 spans 14 residues. The ends were cut back, 6 bases at V and 3 bases at J, with 14 bases in the middle. The CDR3 loop reads CASSYGQSHYGYTF. The CDR3 bases are TGTGCCAGCAGCTACGGACAGAGCCACTATGGCTACACCTTC.

This chain connects TRBV7-8 to TRBJ1-1, with D maybe TRBD1 (6 bases). With 3 bases removed from V and 0 bases from J, the gap between germline ends came to 8 bases. The CDR3 extends over 14 amino acids. From germline, CDR1 is SGHVS and CDR2 FQNEAQ. In DNA form, the CDR3 reads TGTGCCAGCAGCTTTGGACAGATGAACACTGAAGCTTTCTTT. As protein: CASSFGQMNTEAFF. Drawing the rest from reference TRBV7-8 and TRBJ1-1, the complete variable domain is GAGVSQSPRYKVAKRGQDVALRCDPISGHVSLFWYQQALGQGPEFLTYFQNEAQLDKSGLPSDRFFAERPEGSVSTLKIQRTQQEDSAVYLCASSFGQMNTEAFFGQGTRLTVV.

This chain links TRBV29-1 with TRBJ2-7; D gene uncertain. V was shortened by 4 bases and J by 8 bases, with 24 bases between the two germline ends. The CDR3 runs 15 residues. Germline-derived CDR1 and CDR2 are SQVTM and ANQGSEA. The CDR3 is CSVARSLSLGFKQYF. The DNA for the CDR3 is TGCAGCGTTGCCAGATCACTATCGCTCGGTTTCAAGCAGTACTTC.

The chain links TRBV5-1 to TRBJ2-3, with 7 bases identical to TRBD2. CDR3 length: 16 amino acids. Germline values: CDR1 SGHRS, CDR2 YFSETQ. With V trimmed by 4 bases and J by 0 bases, 8 bases remained unmatched. The chain's CDR3 is CASSQGGKSSTDTQYF. As DNA, the CDR3 is TGCGCCAGCAGCCAGGGAGGGAAGTCTAGCACAGATACGCAGTATTTT.

This CDR3 is CASSTHRGLGTQYF. Here the CDR3 DNA reads TGTGCCAGCAGCACCCATAGGGGGCTCGGGACCCAGTACTTC. The chain joins TRBV9 to TRBJ2-5, with 7 nucleotides matching TRBD1. The germline V gene has CDR1 SGDLS and CDR2 YYNGEE. The V and J ends lost 4 bases and 7 bases, in that order; junction bases with no gene match: 10. The CDR3 totals 14 residues.

CDR3 in amino acids: CASSGGFDGYTF. The DNA of the CDR3 is TGTGCCAGCAGTGGAGGGTTCGATGGCTACACCTTC. The J gene is TRBJ1-2, the V gene TRBV25-1; D gene ambiguous. CDR3 size: 12 residues. Trimming cost V 4 bases and J 6 bases, with 9 bases left between them. CDR1 MGHDK and CDR2 SYGVNS come from the germline V gene.

This chain connects TRBV11-2 to TRBJ1-3; D gene ambiguous. There are 15 residues in the CDR3. Trimming took off 3 bases at V and 4 bases at J, with 13 bases between the two ends. CDR1 SGHAT and CDR2 FQNNGV come from the germline V gene. CDR3 bases: TGTGCCAGCAGCTTGGACGGGGTAGCAGGAAACACCATATATTTT. Its translation: CASSLDGVAGNTIYF.

This chain's CDR3 is CASSGSGLAGSLSYEQYF. The DNA for the CDR3 is TGTGCCAGCAGTGGATCGGGACTAGCGGGATCGCTCTCCTACGAGCAGTACTTC. This chain connects TRBV13 to TRBJ2-7, with TRBD2 matching 13 bases. After removal of 6 bases from V and 0 bases from J, the junction contained 11 bases not matched to a gene. Germline V gives CDR1 PRHDT, CDR2 FYEKMQ (reference sequence). The CDR3 covers 18 residues.